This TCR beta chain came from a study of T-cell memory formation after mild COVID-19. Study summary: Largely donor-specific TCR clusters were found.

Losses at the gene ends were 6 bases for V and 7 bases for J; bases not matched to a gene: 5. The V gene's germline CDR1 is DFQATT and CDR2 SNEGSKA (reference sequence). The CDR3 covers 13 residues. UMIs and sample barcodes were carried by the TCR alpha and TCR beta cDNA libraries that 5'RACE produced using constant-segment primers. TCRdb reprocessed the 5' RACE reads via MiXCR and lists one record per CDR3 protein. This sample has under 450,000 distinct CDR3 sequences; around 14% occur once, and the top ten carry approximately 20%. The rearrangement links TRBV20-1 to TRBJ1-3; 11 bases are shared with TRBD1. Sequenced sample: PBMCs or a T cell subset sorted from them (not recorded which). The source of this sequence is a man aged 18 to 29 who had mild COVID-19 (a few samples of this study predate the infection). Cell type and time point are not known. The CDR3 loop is CSARTGGGNTIYF. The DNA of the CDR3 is TGCAGTGCCAGGACAGGGGGCGGGAACACCATATATTTT.